Sequencing of this T cell receptor (beta chain) was carried out in a study of blood T cell repertoires in COVID-19. The wider study: PBMCs, B-cell-depleted T cells, or T cells were the source of the cDNA or gDNA that made up the material.

Trimming removed 8 bases at V and 6 bases at J, with 11 bases between. CDR1 is SGHRS, CDR2 YFSETQ, per germline. CDR3 size: 12 residues. TCRdb's copy holds only in-frame clones and misses some; the assay was immunoSEQ multiplex PCR. Among about 76,000 clones listed, roughly nine tenths were seen once. What was sequenced was peripheral blood. V is TRBV5-1 and J is TRBJ2-2; TRBD2 is a possible D gene (6 bases). The origin of this receptor is a man aged 45-65 years with acute or convalescent COVID-19. CDR3 nucleotide sequence: TGCGCCAGTACCTGGGACTCCGGGGAGCTGTTTTTT. This translates into CASTWDSGELFF.